What follows are 7 T cell receptor beta chains derived from one specimen sequenced in a study of CD8 T cell repertoires and HIV-1 epitope variants (TCRdb year 2020). Library preparation employed the immunoSEQ multiplex PCR assay. Sourced from immuneACCESS, this table was stored by TCRdb with only in-frame sequences that have V and J called. A share of the clones is absent; for the studies checked, an unresolved V gene accounts for under half, and the remainder has no known explanation. The sample profile shows some 87,000 clones; roughly 77% of them were found once. The ten biggest clones cover 20% to 30% of the sample. Sequenced sample: uncultured baseline CD8+ T cells from peripheral blood mononuclear cells (PBMCs). Every receptor here comes from a male donor with HIV.

The CDR3 DNA follows: TGTGCCAGCAGCTTAGGGGGGGAAAATGAGCAGTTCTTC. Protein sequence: CASSLGGENEQFF. The chain employs TRBV7-8 and TRBJ2-1; a possible D gene is TRBD2 (6 bases). The CDR3 loop spans 13 amino acids. Looked up from germline, CDR1 is SGHVS and CDR2 is FQNEAQ. Trimming removed 1 base at V and 7 bases at J, with 8 bases between.

This sequence joins TRBV5-6 and TRBJ2-3; TRBD2 aligns across 8 bases. J gave up 2 bases and V 4 bases, and 12 bases lay outside the gene matches. Germline CDR1 SGHDT, CDR2 YYEEEE. The CDR3 covers 17 residues. DNA for the CDR3: TGTGCCAGCAGCCGGCCTCCTGGACTAGCAATCACAGATACGCAGTATTTT. The encoded protein is CASSRPPGLAITDTQYF.

This clone showed up just once. J is TRBJ2-3 and V is TRBV2, with D unresolved. CDR1 and CDR2 from the germline V gene are SNHLY and FYNNEI. The CDR3 runs to 14 residues. Trimming pared 2 bases from V and 4 bases from J, leaving 10 bases between. CDR3 sequence: CASSELLPSDTQYF. The CDR3, as DNA: TGTGCCAGCAGTGAACTACTCCCGTCAGATACGCAGTATTTT.

The chain employs TRBV4-1 and TRBJ2-7, with D perhaps TRBD2 (5 bases). V was pared by 0 bases and J by 6 bases, with 15 bases between. This CDR3 is built from 15 residues. Germline lookup yields CDR1 MGHRA and CDR2 YSYEKL. The DNA for the CDR3 is TGCGCCAGCAGCCAAGAAACAGCGGCCCCTGGCGAGCAGTACTTC. Its translation: CASSQETAAPGEQYF.

The chain combines TRBV5-4 with TRBJ2-6; D unresolved. Per the germline V gene, CDR1 is SGHNT and CDR2 is YYREEE (reference sequence). Trimming cost V 6 bases and J 0 bases, with 7 bases left between them. CDR3 size: 14 residues. The CDR3 region has the DNA TGTGCCAGCATGGCGGACTCTGGGGCCAACGTCCTGACTTTC. This encodes CASMADSGANVLTF.

The chain combines TRBV2 with TRBJ1-2; D call uncertain. The CDR3 totals 13 residues. Trimming shortened V by 6 bases and J by 8 bases, and 16 bases separated the two germline ends. Germline V lookup: CDR1 SNHLY, CDR2 FYNNEI. This chain's CDR3 is CASSLSSVGGYTF. CDR3 DNA sequence: TGTGCCAGCAGCCTAAGTTCCGTCGGAGGCTACACCTTC.

This chain uses TRBV7-2 with TRBJ2-7, with D hard to call. V dropped 2 bases and J dropped 1 base, with 15 bases sitting between them. The germline V gene encodes CDR1 SGHTA and CDR2 FQGNSA. The CDR3 is 16 residues long. Written as DNA, the CDR3 is TGTGCCAGCAGCTTAAAAGGAATTGATGGGTCCTACGAGCAGTACTTC. It codes for CASSLKGIDGSYEQYF.